These 3 T cell receptor beta chains came from one sample sequenced in a study of shared clonotypes between healthy human individuals. Repertoires were generated with immunoSEQ multiplex PCR, while TCRdb's copy carries only in-frame clones and drops some. In the table there are about 2.5 million clones, 85% to 95% of which are singletons. Sample: naive CD4+ T cells from PBMCs. Subset given: CD45RA+ positively selected. The receptors stem from a man aged 18 to 35 in good health. Some clones in this sample may be carry-over from other donors' samples.

This sequence joins TRBV14 and TRBJ2-1, with 7 nucleotides matching TRBD2. V lost 3 bases, J lost 1 base, and 9 bases stayed unmatched. There are 17 residues in the CDR3. Germline V gene lookup returns CDR1 SGHDN and CDR2 FVKESK. CDR3 nucleotides: TGTGCCAGCAGCCAGATGAGCTCTAGCGGTTCCTACAATGAGCAGTTCTTC. It specifies CASSQMSSSGSYNEQFF.

The chain is built from TRBV4-3 and TRBJ1-3, with D possibly being TRBD1 (5 bases). CDR1 LGHNA and CDR2 YSLEER come from the germline V gene. The ends were cut back, 1 base at V and 0 bases at J, with 7 bases in the middle. This CDR3 has 15 residues. The CDR3 loop reads CASSQGQGSGNTIYF. Here the CDR3 DNA reads TGCGCCAGCAGCCAAGGCCAGGGCTCTGGAAACACCATATATTTT.

The CDR3 bases are TGTGCCAGCAGTCCCTCCGGGAGAGGTGCGGCCAAAAACATTCAGTACTTC. Residues: CASSPSGRGAAKNIQYF. The rearrangement joins TRBV28 to TRBJ2-4; D is possibly TRBD2 (6 bases). This CDR3 is built from 17 residues. V lost 5 bases to trimming and J lost 1 base, with 18 bases between them. Germline V gene sequence: CDR1 MDHEN, CDR2 SYDVKM.